This record covers a single TCR beta chain. These data come from a study of blood T cell repertoires in COVID-19. Study summary: PBMCs, B-cell-depleted T cells, or T cells provided the cDNA or gDNA that made up the material.

Produced via immunoSEQ multiplex PCR; TCRdb's table is partial and in-frame only. This table has about 120,000 clones, 65% to 90% appearing once. The CDR3 contains 13 residues. The V end lost 3 bases, the J end lost 7 bases, and 9 bases lay between the germline ends. The sample was peripheral blood. The clonotype was recovered from a man at least 80 years old with active or convalescent COVID-19. The chain combines TRBV12-3 or TRBV12-4 with TRBJ1-4, with D possibly matching TRBD1 (5 bases). In DNA, the CDR3 is TGTGCCAGCAGTTTCGGGGACTTTGAAAAACTGTTTTTT. Amino acids: CASSFGDFEKLFF.